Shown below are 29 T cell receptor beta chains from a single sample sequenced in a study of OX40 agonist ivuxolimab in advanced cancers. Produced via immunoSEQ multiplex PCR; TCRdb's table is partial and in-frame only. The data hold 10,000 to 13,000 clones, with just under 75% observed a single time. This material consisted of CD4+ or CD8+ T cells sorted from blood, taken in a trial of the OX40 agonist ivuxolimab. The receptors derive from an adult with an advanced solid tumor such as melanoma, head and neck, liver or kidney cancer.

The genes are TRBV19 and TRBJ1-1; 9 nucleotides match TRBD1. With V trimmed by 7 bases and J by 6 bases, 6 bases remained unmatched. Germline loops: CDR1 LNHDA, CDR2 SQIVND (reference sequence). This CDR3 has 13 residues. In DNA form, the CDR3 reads TGTGCCAGTAACCACAGGGGGCTGGCTGAAGCTTTCTTT. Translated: CASNHRGLAEAFF.

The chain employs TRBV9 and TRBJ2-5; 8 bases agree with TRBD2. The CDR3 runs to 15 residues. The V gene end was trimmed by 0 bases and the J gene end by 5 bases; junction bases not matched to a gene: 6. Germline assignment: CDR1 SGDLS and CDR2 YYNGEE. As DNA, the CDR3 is TGTGCCAGCAGCGTAGCGGGAGGGCCCGGGGAGACCCAGTACTTC. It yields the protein CASSVAGGPGETQYF.

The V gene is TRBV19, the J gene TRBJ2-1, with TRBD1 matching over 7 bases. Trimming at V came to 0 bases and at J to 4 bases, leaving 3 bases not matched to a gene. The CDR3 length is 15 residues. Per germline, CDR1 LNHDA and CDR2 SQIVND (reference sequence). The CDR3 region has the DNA TGTGCCAGTAGTATAGAAAGGGGGCTATACAATGAGCAGTTCTTC. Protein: CASSIERGLYNEQFF.

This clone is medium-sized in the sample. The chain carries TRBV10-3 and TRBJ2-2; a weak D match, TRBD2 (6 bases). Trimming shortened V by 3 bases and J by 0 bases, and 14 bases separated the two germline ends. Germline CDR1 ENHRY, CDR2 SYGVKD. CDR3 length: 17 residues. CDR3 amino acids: CAISELVRDSNTGELFF. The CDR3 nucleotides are TGTGCCATCAGTGAATTAGTAAGGGACTCGAACACCGGGGAGCTGTTTTTT.

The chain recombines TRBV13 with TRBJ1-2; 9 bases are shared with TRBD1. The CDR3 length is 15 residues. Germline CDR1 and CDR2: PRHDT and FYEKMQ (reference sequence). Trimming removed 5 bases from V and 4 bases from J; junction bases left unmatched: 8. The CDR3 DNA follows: TGTGCCAGCAGCCATTCGACAGGGGGATTCTATGGCTACACCTTC. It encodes CASSHSTGGFYGYTF. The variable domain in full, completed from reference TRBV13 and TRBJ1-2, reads AAGVIQSPRHLIKEKRETATLKCYPIPRHDTVYWYQQGPGQDPQFLISFYEKMQSDKGSIPDRFSAQQFSDYHSELNMSSLELGDSALYFCASSHSTGGFYGYTFGSGTRLTVV.

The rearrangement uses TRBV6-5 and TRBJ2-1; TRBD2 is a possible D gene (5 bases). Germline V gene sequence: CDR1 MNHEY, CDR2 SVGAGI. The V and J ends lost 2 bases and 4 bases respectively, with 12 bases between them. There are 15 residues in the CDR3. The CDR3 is CASSYSGIFYNEQFF. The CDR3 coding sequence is TGTGCCAGCAGTTACAGCGGAATCTTTTACAATGAGCAGTTCTTC.

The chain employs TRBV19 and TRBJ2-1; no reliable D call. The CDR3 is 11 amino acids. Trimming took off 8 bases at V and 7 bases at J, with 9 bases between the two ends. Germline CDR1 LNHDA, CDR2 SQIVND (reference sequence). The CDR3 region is CASFIGNEQFF. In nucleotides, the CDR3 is TGTGCCAGTTTCATTGGGAATGAGCAGTTCTTC. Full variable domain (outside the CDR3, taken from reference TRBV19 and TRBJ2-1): DGGITQSPKYLFRKEGQNVTLSCEQNLNHDAMYWYRQDPGQGLRLIYYSQIVNDFQKGDIAEGYSVSREKKESFPLTVTSAQKNPTAFYLCASFIGNEQFFGPGTRLTVL.

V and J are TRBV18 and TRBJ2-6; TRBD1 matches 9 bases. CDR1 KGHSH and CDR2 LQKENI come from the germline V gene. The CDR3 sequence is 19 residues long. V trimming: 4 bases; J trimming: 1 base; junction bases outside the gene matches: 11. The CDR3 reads CASSRAPGQGGSGANVLTF. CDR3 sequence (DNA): TGTGCCAGCTCACGGGCTCCGGGACAGGGAGGTTCTGGGGCCAACGTCCTGACTTTC.

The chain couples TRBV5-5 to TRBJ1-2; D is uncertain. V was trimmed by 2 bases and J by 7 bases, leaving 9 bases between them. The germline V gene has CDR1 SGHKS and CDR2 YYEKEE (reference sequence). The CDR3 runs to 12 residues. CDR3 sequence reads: CASSFEQFGYTF. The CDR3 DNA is TGTGCCAGCAGCTTCGAACAGTTTGGCTACACCTTC.

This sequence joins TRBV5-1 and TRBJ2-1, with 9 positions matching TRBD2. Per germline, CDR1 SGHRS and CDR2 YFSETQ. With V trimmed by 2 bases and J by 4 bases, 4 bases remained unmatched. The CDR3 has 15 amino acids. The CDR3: CASSLTAGGYNEQFF. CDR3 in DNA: TGCGCCAGCAGCTTAACAGCGGGAGGATACAATGAGCAGTTCTTC.

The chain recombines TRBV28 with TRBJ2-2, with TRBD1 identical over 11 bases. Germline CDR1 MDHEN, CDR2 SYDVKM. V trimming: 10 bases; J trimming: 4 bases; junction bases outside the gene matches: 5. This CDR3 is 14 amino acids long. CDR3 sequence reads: CATFGTGGTGELFF. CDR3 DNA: TGTGCCACCTTCGGGACAGGGGGCACCGGGGAGCTGTTTTTT.

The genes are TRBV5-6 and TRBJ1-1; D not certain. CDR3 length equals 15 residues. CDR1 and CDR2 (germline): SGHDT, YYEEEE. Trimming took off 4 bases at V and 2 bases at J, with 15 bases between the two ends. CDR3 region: CASSPSGSPNTEAFF. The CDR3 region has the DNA TGTGCCAGCAGCCCGAGCGGCAGCCCTAACACTGAAGCTTTCTTT.

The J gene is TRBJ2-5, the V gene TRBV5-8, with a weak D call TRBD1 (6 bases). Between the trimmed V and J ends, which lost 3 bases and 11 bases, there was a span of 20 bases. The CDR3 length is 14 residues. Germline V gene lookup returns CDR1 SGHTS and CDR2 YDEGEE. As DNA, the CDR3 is TGTGCCAGCAGCTCCGGCAGGGGCTCCGAAGAGCAGTACTTC. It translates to CASSSGRGSEEQYF.

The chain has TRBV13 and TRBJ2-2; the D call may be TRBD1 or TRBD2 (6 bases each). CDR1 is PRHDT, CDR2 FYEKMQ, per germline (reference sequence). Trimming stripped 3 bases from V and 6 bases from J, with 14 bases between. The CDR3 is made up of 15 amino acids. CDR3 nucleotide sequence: TGTGCCAGCAGCTTGGTAGGGGGGAGTGCCGGGGAGCTGTTTTTT. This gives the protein CASSLVGGSAGELFF. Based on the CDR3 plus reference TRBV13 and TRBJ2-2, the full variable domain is AAGVIQSPRHLIKEKRETATLKCYPIPRHDTVYWYQQGPGQDPQFLISFYEKMQSDKGSIPDRFSAQQFSDYHSELNMSSLELGDSALYFCASSLVGGSAGELFFGEGSRLTVL.

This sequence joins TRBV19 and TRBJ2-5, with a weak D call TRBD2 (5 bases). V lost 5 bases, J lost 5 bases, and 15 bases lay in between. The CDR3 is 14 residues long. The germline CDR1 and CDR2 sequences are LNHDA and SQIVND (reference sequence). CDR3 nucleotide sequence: TGTGCCAGTAGTCGGTGGGAGTTTGGCGAGACCCAGTACTTC. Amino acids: CASSRWEFGETQYF.

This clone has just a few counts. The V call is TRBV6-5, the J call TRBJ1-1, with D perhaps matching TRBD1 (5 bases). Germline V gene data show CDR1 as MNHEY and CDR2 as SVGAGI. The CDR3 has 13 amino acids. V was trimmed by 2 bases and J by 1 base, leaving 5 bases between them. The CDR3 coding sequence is TGTGCCAGCAGTTACGGACAGAACACTGAAGCTTTCTTT. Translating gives CASSYGQNTEAFF.

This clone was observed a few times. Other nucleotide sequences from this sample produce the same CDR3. This chain's CDR3 is CASRRTGRNQPQHF. The CDR3 DNA follows: TGTGCCAGCAGGCGGACAGGGCGGAATCAGCCCCAGCATTTT. This chain joins TRBV6-5 and TRBJ1-5; 8 nucleotides line up with TRBD1. The V segment lost 6 bases and the J segment 4 bases; nucleotides outside the gene matches: 5. The length of the CDR3 is 14 residues. Per germline, CDR1 MNHEY and CDR2 SVGAGI.

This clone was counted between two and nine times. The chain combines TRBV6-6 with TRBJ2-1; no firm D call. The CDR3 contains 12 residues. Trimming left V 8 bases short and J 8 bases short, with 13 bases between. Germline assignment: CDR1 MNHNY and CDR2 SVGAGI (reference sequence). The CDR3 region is CASGKVKDEQFF. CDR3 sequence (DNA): TGTGCCAGCGGTAAGGTTAAGGATGAGCAGTTCTTC.

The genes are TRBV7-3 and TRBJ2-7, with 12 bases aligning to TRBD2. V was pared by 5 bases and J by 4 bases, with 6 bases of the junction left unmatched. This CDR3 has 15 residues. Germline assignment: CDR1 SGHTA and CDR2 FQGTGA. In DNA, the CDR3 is TGTGCCAGCAGCGCCGGGACTAGCGGGTTTTACGAGCAGTACTTC. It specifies CASSAGTSGFYEQYF.

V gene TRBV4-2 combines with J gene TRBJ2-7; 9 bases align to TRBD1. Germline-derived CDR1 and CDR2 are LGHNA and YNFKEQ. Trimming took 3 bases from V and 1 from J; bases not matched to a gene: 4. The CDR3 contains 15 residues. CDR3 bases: TGTGCCAGCAGCCACCAAGGACAGGGGTCCTACGAGCAGTACTTC. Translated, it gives CASSHQGQGSYEQYF.

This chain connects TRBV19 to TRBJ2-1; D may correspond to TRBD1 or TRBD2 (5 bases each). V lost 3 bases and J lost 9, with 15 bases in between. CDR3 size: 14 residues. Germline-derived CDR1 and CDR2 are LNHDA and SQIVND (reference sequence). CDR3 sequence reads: CASSIRDQSGEQFF. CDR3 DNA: TGTGCCAGTAGTATCAGGGACCAATCTGGTGAGCAGTTCTTC.

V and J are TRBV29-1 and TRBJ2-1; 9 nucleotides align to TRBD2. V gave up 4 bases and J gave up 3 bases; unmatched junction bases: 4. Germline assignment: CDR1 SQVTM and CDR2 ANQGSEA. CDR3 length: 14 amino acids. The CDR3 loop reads CSVGAGGDYNEQFF. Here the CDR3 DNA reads TGCAGCGTTGGGGCGGGAGGGGACTACAATGAGCAGTTCTTC.

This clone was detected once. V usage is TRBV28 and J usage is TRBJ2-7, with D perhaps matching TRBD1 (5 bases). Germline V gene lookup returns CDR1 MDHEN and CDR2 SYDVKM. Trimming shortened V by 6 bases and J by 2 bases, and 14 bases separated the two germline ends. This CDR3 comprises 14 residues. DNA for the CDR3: TGTGCCAGCAGCGGACAAGAAAACGCCTACGAGCAGTACTTC. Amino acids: CASSGQENAYEQYF.

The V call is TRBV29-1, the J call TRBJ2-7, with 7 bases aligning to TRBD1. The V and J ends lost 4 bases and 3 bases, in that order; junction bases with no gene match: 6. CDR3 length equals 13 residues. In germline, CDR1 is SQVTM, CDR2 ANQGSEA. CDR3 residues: CSVVGTEHYEQYF. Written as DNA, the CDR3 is TGCAGCGTTGTGGGGACAGAGCACTACGAGCAGTACTTC.

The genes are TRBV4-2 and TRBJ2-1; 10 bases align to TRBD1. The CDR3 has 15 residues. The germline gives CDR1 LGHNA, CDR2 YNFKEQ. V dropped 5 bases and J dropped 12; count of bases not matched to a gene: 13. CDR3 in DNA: TGTGCCAGCAGCTTGGGTAGCGGACAGGGGGAGGTGCAGTTCTTC. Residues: CASSLGSGQGEVQFF.

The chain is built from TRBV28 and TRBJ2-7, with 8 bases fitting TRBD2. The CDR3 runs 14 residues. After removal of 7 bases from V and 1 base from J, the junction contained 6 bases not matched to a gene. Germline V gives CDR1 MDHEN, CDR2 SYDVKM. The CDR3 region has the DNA TGTGCCAGCACCCGGGGGGGAGCTTCCTACGAGCAGTACTTC. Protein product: CASTRGGASYEQYF.

The CDR3 nucleotides read TGTGCCAGCTCATCCGCCGGGTACTCCTACAATGAGCAGTTCTTC. Protein sequence: CASSSAGYSYNEQFF. The chain is built from TRBV18 and TRBJ2-1; D not resolved. Germline loops: CDR1 KGHSH, CDR2 LQKENI. CDR3 size: 15 residues. Trimming removed 5 bases at V and 0 bases at J, with 11 bases between.

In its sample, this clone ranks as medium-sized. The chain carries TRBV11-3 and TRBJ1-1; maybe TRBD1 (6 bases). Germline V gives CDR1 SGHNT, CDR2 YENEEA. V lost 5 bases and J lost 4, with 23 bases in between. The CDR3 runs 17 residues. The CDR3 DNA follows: TGTGCCAGCAGCCCTTATTCAGGGGCGCATCGGGGCACTGAAGCTTTCTTT. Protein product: CASSPYSGAHRGTEAFF.

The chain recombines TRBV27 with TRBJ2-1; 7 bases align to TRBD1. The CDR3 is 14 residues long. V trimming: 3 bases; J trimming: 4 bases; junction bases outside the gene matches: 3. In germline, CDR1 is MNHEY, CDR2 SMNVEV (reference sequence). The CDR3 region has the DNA TGTGCCAGCAGTTTGGACAGGATGTACAATGAGCAGTTCTTC. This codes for CASSLDRMYNEQFF.